The present T cell receptor beta chain was sequenced within a study of cytomegalovirus exposure and HLA in healthy donors. Whole-study findings and limits: TCR beta chain V- and J-gene trimming was linked, in a later analysis, to a missense variant in DCLRE1C.

This clone was observed a handful of times. The antigen is not known. PCR used 60 Vbeta primers and 13 Jbeta primers. Sequenced by immunoSEQ multiplex PCR; TCRdb stores in-frame clones only, minus some. The data show 90,000 to 100,000 clones, roughly two thirds seen once. The CDR3 has 13 amino acids. Germline lookup yields CDR1 SQVTM and CDR2 ANQGSEA. V gave up 1 base and J gave up 5 bases, with 11 bases separating them. The rearrangement uses TRBV29-1 and TRBJ2-5; possible D gene TRBD2, 7 bases. The sequence was collected from a female donor in good health and CMV-seronegative. Sequencing used PBMCs. DNA for the CDR3: TGCAGCGTTGAAGTGGGGGGGCTGGAGACCCAGTACTTC. Translation: CSVEVGGLETQYF.